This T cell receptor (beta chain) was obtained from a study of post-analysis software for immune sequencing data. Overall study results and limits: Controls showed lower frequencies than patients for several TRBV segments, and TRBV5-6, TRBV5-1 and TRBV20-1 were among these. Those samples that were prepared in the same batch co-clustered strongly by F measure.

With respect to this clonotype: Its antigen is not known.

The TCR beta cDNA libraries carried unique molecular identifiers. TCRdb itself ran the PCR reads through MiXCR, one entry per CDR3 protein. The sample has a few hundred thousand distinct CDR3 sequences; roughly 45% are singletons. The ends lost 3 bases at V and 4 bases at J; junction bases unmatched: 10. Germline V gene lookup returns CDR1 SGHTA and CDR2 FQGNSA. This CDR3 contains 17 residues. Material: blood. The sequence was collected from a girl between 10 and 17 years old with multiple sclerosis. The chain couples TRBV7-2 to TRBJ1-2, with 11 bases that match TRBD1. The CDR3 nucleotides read TGTGCCAGCAGCTTGGCCCCAGGACAGGGGGCAGGCTATGGCTACACCTTC. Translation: CASSLAPGQGAGYGYTF.